This TCR beta chain was captured in a study of T-cell memory formation after mild COVID-19 (dated by TCRdb to about 2021). The study in broad terms: Most TCR sequence clusters were specific to one of the two donors. Two young, previously healthy adult volunteers, one female and one male, were included in the cohort. In a couple of donors, T-cell clones that expanded and contracted after mild COVID-19 were followed by sequencing TCRalpha and TCRbeta repertoires longitudinally.

V and J are truncated by 0 bases and 2 bases respectively, leaving an intervening sequence of 12 bases. The CDR3 goes from the cysteine to the phenylalanine over 17 residues. Only the CDR3 portion is preserved as DNA: 51 bases, with reading frame beginning at the first base. From the germline V gene, CDR1 is SGHRS and CDR2 is YFSETQ. Ten or more counts support this clonotype. Its antigen target is currently unknown. The input lacks base qualities; no much larger clone sits a single base away. PBMCs were isolated by Ficoll-Paque density gradient centrifugation. The listed sequencing device is Illumina NovaSeq 6000. Using 5'RACE with constant-segment primers, TCRalpha and TCRbeta cDNA libraries were constructed, with sample barcodes and unique molecular identifiers added in the process. Trizol reagent was used to extract RNA from every sample. Libraries were amplified in two PCR steps, with a second sample barcode and Illumina TruSeq adapters added in the second step. Libraries were sequenced on an Illumina NovaSeq with 2 x 150 bp paired-end reads. In the source study's methods: Reads were demultiplexed and collapsed into UMI-guided consensus sequences with migec v1.2.7. Using mixcr v2.1.11, UMI consensuses were aligned to TRA and TRB V and J templates and then assembled into clonotypes. Expanded or contracted clonotypes were those called significant by both edgeR and NoisET, with noise models trained on biological replicates. For edgeR calls, the thresholds were a false discovery rate-adjusted p below 0.01 and a log2 fold-change of 1. As an exploratory analysis of dynamics, max-normalized trajectories of the 1000 most abundant clonotypes were examined by PCA with hierarchical clustering. The CD4 or CD8 phenotype of responding clones was assigned using the separately sequenced CD4+ and CD8+ repertoires. TCRdb reanalyzed the raw reads on its own, using fastp at Q25 for trimming and MiXCR for clone calling, and kept in-frame beta chains. Here each entry gathers all rows of one CDR3 protein and keeps the most common genes and DNA. In this record, the V and J calls reflect TCRdb's handling and not the investigators' own analysis. For this sample there are some 250,000 distinct CDR3 sequences; over 8.5% appear just once. The top ten clones comprise roughly a fifth of the sample.

The study at large found these results: The study included only a couple of mild cases, and larger cohorts that include severe cases with pre-infection samples were judged to be necessary. From day 15 to 85, contracting clones showed balanced CD4/CD8 phenotypes, whereas a second wave of clones that expanded from day 15 to 37 leaned towards CD4+. The second-wave clones that peaked on day 37 were not confirmed to be SARS-CoV-2 specific. Contracting CD4+ clones were found mainly in CM and EM memory subsets, while CD8+ clones were enriched in EMRA. Some responding clones were detected in pre-infection memory, suggesting pre-existing cross-reactive memory T cells joined the SARS-CoV-2 response.

The chain joins TRBV5-1 to TRBJ2-6; the D region possibly corresponds to TRBD1 (6 bases align). Sequencing was done on a sample of PBMCs or a T cell subset sorted from them (not recorded which). This TCR came from a young man who had mild COVID-19 (a few samples of this study predate the infection). The sample titles of this study are shuffled in the database, so cell type and time point are left out; the donor was told from shared clones. The bases read TGCGCCAGCAGCTTGGGGGGGCAAGGAGCTGGGGCCAACGTCCTGACTTTC. Its protein is CASSLGGQGAGANVLTF.